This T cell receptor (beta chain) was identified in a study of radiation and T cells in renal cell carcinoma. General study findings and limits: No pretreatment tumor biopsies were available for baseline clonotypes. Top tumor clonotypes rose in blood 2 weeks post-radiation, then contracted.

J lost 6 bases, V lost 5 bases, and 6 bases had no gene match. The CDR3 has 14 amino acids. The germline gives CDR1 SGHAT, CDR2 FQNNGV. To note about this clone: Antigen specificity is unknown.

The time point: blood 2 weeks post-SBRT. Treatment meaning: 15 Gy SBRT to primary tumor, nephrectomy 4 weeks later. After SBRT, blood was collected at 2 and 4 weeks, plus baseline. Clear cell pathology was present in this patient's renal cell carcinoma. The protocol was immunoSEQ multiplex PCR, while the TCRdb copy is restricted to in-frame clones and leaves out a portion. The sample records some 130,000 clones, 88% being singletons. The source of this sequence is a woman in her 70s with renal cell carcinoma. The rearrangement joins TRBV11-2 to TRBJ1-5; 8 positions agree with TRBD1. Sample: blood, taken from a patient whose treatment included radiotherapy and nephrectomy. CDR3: CASSPSGGGQPQHF. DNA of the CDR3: TGTGCCAGCAGCCCCTCAGGGGGCGGTCAGCCCCAGCATTTT.